This TCR beta chain was sequenced during a study of blood T cells in healthy people across ages. General study points: More naive CD4+ cells and higher diversity marked long-lived donors relative to aged donors.

About this clonotype: The antigen is not known.

Next came a second PCR, run for about 7 to 12 cycles, which used a sample-barcoded 5' primer along with a J-beta primer mix. A 12-random-nucleotide template-switch adaptor tagged each cDNA molecule. TCRdb used MiXCR to reprocess the 5' RACE reads, holding one entry per CDR3 protein. The data contain about 970,000 distinct CDR3 sequences, about 53% of them seen just once; the ten biggest clones take up around 21%. Ranging in age from about 6 to 100, the donors were healthy Caucasian individuals from Russia. The authors drew about 9.9 milliliters of peripheral blood from each donor. The receptor's source is a woman aged 55-69 years in good health. The material sequenced was blood.

The CDR3 reads CASSKLGDSNQPQHF. The CDR3 nucleotides are TGTGCCAGCTCAAAATTAGGGGATAGCAATCAGCCCCAGCATTTT. This rearrangement joins TRBV18 to TRBJ1-5; D is possibly TRBD1 (5 bases). Trimming shortened V by 5 bases and J by 0 bases, and 11 bases separated the two germline ends. The germline V gene encodes CDR1 KGHSH and CDR2 LQKENI. The CDR3 consists of 15 residues.